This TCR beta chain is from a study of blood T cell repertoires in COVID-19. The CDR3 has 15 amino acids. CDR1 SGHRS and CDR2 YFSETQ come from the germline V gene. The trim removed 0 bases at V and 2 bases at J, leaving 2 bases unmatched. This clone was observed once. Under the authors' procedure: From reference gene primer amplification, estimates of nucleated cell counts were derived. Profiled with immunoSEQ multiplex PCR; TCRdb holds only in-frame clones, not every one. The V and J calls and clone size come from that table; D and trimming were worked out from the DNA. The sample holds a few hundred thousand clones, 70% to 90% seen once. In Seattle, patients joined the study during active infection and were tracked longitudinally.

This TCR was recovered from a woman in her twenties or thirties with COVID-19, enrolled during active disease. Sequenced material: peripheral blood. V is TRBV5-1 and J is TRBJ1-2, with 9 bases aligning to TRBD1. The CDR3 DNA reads TGCGCCAGCAGCTTGGGGGACAGGGAGAACTATGGCTACACCTTC. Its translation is CASSLGDRENYGYTF.